This T cell receptor (beta chain) was documented in a study of high-grade serous ovarian cancer treatment subgroups. The ends were cut back, 4 bases at V and 0 bases at J, with 8 bases in the middle. From germline, CDR1 is SGDLS and CDR2 YYNGEE. The CDR3 is 14 amino acids. The study's findings and limits: Same-patient tumor repertoires overlapped at roughly 0.095 to 0.79; different patients barely overlapped. Repertoire analysis covered CDR3 alone, not CDR1 or CDR2.

Sequenced by immunoSEQ multiplex PCR; TCRdb stores in-frame clones only, minus some. The sample holds fewer than 35,000 clones; about 86% are singletons and the top ten take 2.1%. Details on this clone: The target antigen is unknown.

Tumor samples were taken before definitive surgery or chemotherapy. Sequences were obtained from tumor tissue. This chain links TRBV9 with TRBJ1-5; D uncertain. The receptor's source is a human donor with high-grade serous ovarian cancer. As DNA, the CDR3 is TGTGCCAGCAGCCTATCGAGTAGCAATCAGCCCCAGCATTTT. Translated, it gives CASSLSSSNQPQHF.